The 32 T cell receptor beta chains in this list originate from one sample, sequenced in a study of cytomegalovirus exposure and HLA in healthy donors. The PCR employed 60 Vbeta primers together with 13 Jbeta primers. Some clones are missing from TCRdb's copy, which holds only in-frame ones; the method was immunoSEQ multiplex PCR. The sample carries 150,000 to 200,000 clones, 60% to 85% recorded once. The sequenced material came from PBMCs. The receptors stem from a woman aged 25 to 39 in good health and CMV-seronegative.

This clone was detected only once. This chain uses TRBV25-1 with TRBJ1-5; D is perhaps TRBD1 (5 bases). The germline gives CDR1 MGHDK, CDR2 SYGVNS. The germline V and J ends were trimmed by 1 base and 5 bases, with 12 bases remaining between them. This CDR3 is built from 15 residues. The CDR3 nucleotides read TGTGCCAGCAGTGAATTAGGGGCAGAGGATCAGCCCCAGCATTTT. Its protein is CASSELGAEDQPQHF.

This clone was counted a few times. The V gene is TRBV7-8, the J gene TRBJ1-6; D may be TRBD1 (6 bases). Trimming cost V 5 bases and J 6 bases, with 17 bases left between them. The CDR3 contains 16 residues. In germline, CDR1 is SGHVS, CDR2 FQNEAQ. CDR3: CASSRAGALLNSPLHF. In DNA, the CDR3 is TGTGCCAGCAGCCGCGCGGGGGCCCTTCTTAATTCACCCCTCCACTTT. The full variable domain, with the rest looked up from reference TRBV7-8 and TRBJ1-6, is GAGVSQSPRYKVAKRGQDVALRCDPISGHVSLFWYQQALGQGPEFLTYFQNEAQLDKSGLPSDRFFAERPEGSVSTLKIQRTQQEDSAVYLCASSRAGALLNSPLHFGNGTRLTVT.

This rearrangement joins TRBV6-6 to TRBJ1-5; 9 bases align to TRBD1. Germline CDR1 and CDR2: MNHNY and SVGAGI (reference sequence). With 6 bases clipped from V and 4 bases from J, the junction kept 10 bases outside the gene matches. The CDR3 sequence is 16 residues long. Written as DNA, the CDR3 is TGTGCCAGCAGCTCCGAGGACAGGGGAGGAAATCAGCCCCAGCATTTT. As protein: CASSSEDRGGNQPQHF.

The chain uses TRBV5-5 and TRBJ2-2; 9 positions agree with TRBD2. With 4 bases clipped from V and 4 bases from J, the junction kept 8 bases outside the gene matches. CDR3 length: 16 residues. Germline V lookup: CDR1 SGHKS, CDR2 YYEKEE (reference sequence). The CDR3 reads CASSMFSGGGTGELFF. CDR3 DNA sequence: TGTGCCAGCAGCATGTTTAGCGGGGGAGGCACCGGGGAGCTGTTTTTT. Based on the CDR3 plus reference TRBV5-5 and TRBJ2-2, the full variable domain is DAGVTQSPTHLIKTRGQQVTLRCSPISGHKSVSWYQQVLGQGPQFIFQYYEKEERGRGNFPDRFSARQFPNYSSELNVNALLLGDSALYLCASSMFSGGGTGELFFGEGSRLTVL.

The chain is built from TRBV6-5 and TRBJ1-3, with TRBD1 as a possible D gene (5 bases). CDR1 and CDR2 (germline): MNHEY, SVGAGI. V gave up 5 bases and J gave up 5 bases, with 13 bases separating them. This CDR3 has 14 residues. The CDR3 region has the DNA TGTGCCAGCAGTGAACGGGGCGGGAGAAACACCATATATTTT. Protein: CASSERGGRNTIYF.

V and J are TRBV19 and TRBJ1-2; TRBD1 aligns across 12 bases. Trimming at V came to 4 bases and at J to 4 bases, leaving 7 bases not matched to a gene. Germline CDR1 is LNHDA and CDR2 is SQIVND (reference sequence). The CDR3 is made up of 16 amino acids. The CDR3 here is CASSTPGTGGPYGYTF. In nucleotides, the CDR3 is TGTGCCAGTAGTACTCCGGGGACAGGGGGCCCCTATGGCTACACCTTC.

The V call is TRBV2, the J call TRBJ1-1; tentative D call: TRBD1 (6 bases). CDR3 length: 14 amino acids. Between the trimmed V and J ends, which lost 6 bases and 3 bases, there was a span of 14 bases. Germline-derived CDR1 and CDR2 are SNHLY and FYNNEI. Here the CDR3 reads CASSATGSDTEAFF. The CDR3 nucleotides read TGTGCCAGCAGCGCAACAGGGTCAGACACTGAAGCTTTCTTT.

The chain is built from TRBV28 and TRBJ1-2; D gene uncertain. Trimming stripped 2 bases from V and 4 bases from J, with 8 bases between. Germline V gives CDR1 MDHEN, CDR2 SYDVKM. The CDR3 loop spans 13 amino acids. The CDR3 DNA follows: TGTGCCAGCAGTTTAACCGGACTCTATGGCTACACCTTC. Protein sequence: CASSLTGLYGYTF.

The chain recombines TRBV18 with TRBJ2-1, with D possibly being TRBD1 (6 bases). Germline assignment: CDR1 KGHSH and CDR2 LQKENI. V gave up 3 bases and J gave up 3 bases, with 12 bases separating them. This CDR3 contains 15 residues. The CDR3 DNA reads TGTGCCAGCTCACCCAGCCGGGACAACTACAATGAGCAGTTCTTC. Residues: CASSPSRDNYNEQFF.

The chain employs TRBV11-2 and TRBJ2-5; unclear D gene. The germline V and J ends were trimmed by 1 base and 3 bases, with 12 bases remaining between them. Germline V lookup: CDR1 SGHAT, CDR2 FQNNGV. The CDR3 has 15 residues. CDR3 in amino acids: CASSLGLAEKETQYF. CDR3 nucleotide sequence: TGTGCCAGCAGCTTAGGGCTGGCGGAAAAAGAGACCCAGTACTTC.

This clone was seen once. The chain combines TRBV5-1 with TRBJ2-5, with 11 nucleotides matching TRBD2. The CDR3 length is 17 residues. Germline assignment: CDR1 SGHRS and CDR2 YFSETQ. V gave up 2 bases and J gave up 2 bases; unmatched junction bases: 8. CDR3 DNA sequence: TGCGCCAGCAGCTTTTCCCTAGCGGGGGGAACACAAGAGACCCAGTACTTC. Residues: CASSFSLAGGTQETQYF. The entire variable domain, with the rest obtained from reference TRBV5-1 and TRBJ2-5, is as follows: KAGVTQTPRYLIKTRGQQVTLSCSPISGHRSVSWYQQTPGQGLQFLFEYFSETQRNKGNFPGRFSGRQFSNSRSEMNVSTLELGDSALYLCASSFSLAGGTQETQYFGPGTRLLVL.

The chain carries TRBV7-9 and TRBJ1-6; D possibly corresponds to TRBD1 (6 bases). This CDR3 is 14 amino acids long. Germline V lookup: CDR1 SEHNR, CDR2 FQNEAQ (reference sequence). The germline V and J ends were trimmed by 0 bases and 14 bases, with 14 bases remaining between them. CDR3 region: CASSLAETGGTLHF. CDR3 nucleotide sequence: TGTGCCAGCAGCTTAGCAGAGACAGGTGGTACCCTCCACTTT. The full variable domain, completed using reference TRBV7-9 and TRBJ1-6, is DTGVSQNPRHKITKRGQNVTFRCDPISEHNRLYWYRQTLGQGPEFLTYFQNEAQLEKSRLLSDRFSAERPKGSFSTLEIQRTEQGDSAMYLCASSLAETGGTLHFGNGTRLTVT.

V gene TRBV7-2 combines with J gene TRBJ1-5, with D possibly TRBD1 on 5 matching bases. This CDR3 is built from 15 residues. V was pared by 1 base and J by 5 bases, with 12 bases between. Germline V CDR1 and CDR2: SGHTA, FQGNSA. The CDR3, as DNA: TGTGCCAGCAGCTTAGGGGGCCCAGGCTATCAGCCCCAGCATTTT. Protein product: CASSLGGPGYQPQHF.

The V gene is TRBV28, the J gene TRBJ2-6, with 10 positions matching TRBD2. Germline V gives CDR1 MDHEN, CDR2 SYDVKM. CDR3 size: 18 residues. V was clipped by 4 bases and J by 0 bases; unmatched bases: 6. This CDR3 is CASSSVAGGHSGANVLTF. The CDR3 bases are TGTGCCAGCAGTTCGGTAGCGGGGGGACACTCTGGGGCCAACGTCCTGACTTTC.

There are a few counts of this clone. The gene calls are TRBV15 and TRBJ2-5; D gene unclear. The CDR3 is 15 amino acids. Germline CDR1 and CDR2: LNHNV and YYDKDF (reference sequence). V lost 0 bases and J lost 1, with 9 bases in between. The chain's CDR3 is CATSRDLNSQETQYF. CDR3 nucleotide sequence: TGTGCCACCAGCAGAGATTTGAACAGCCAAGAGACCCAGTACTTC. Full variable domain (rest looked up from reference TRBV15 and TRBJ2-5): DAMVIQNPRYQVTQFGKPVTLSCSQTLNHNVMYWYQQKSSQAPKLLFHYYDKDFNNEADTPDNFQSRRPNTSFCFLDIRSPGLGDTAMYLCATSRDLNSQETQYFGPGTRLLVL.

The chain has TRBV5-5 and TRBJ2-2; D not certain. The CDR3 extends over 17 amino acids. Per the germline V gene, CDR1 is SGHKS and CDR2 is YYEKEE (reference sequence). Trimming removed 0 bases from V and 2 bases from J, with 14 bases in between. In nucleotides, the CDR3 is TGTGCCAGCAGCTTGGTGAACCCGAGATATAACACCGGGGAGCTGTTTTTT. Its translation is CASSLVNPRYNTGELFF.

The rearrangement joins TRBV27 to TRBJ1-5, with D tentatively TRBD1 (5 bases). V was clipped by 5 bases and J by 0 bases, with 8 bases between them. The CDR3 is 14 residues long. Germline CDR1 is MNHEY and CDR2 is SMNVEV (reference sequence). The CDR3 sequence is CASSPGVSNQPQHF. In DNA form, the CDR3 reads TGTGCCAGCAGTCCGGGGGTTAGCAATCAGCCCCAGCATTTT.

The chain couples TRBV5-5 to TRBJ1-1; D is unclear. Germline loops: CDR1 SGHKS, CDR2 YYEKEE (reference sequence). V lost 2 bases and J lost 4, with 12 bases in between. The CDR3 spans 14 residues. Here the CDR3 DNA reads TGTGCCAGCAGCTTAGCACCTGAGGGCACTGAAGCTTTCTTT. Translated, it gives CASSLAPEGTEAFF.

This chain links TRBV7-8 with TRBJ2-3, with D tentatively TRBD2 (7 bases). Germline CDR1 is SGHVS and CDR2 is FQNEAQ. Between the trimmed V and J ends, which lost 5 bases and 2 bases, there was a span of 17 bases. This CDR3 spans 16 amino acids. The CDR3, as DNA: TGTGCCAGCAGCCCATCGGCGGGGGCCATCACAGATACGCAGTATTTT. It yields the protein CASSPSAGAITDTQYF. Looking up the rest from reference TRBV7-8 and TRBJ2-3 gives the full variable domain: GAGVSQSPRYKVAKRGQDVALRCDPISGHVSLFWYQQALGQGPEFLTYFQNEAQLDKSGLPSDRFFAERPEGSVSTLKIQRTQQEDSAVYLCASSPSAGAITDTQYFGPGTRLTVL.

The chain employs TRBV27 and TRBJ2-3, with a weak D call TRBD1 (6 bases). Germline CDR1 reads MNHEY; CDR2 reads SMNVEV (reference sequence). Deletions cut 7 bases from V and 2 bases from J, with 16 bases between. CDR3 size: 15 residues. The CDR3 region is CASTGRTAYTDTQYF. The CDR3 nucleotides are TGTGCCAGCACTGGCCGGACAGCCTACACAGATACGCAGTATTTT.

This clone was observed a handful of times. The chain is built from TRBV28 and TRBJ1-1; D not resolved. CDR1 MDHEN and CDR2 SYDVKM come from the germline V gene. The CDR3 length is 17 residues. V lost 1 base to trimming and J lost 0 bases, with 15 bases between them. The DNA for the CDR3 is TGTGCCAGCAGTTTATTAGATTGGTACCATATGAACACTGAAGCTTTCTTT. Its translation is CASSLLDWYHMNTEAFF.

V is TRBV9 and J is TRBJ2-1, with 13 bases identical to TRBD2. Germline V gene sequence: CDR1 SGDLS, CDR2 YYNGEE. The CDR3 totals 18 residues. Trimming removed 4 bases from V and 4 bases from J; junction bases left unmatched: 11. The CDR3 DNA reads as TGTGCCAGCAGCCCTAACGGACTAGCGGGAGCACCTTACAATGAGCAGTTCTTC. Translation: CASSPNGLAGAPYNEQFF.

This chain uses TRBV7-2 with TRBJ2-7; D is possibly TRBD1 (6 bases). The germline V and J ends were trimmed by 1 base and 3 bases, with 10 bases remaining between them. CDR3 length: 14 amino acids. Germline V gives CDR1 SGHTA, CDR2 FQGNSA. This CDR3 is CASSLDHRVYEQYF. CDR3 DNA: TGTGCCAGCAGCTTAGACCACAGGGTCTACGAGCAGTACTTC. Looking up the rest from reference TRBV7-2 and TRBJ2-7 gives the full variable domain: GAGVSQSPSNKVTEKGKDVELRCDPISGHTALYWYRQSLGQGLEFLIYFQGNSAPDKSGLPSDRFSAERTGGSVSTLTIQRTQQEDSAVYLCASSLDHRVYEQYFGPGTRLTVT.

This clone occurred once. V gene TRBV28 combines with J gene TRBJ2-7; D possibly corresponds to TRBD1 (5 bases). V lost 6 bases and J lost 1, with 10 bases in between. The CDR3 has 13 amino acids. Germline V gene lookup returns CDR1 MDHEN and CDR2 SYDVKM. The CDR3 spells CASRKGPSYEQYF. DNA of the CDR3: TGTGCCAGCAGAAAGGGGCCATCCTACGAGCAGTACTTC.

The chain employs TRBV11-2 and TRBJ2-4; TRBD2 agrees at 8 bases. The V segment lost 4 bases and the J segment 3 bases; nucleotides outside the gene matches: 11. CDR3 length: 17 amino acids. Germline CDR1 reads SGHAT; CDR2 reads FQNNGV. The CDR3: CASSSLLGLVDKNIQYF. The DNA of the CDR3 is TGTGCCAGCAGCTCCCTTCTGGGACTAGTGGACAAAAACATTCAGTACTTC.

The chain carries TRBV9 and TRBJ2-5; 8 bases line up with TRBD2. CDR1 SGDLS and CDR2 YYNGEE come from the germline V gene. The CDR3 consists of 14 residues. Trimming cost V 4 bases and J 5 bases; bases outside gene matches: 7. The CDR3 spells CASSIGLAGETQYF. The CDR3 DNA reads TGTGCCAGCAGCATCGGACTAGCAGGGGAGACCCAGTACTTC.

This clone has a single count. CDR3 amino acids: CASSESMAGKNQPQHF. The CDR3 bases are TGTGCCAGCAGTGAAAGTATGGCAGGGAAGAATCAGCCCCAGCATTTT. The rearrangement links TRBV2 to TRBJ1-5; TRBD1 is a possible D gene (5 bases). CDR1 SNHLY and CDR2 FYNNEI come from the germline V gene. With 2 bases removed from V and 4 bases from J, the gap between germline ends came to 15 bases. The CDR3 contains 16 residues.

The CDR3 sequence: CAIRSQVSSGNTIYF. The DNA of the CDR3 is TGTGCCATCAGATCTCAAGTTAGCTCTGGAAACACCATATATTTT. The rearrangement joins TRBV10-3 to TRBJ1-3; D remains unclear. V gave up 6 bases and J gave up 0 bases, with 12 bases separating them. From germline, CDR1 is ENHRY and CDR2 SYGVKD. This CDR3 has 15 amino acids.

Written as DNA, the CDR3 is TGCGCCAGCAGCCCCGGGGGTCTGTGGGGCCAGCCCCAGCATTTT. It translates to CASSPGGLWGQPQHF. This chain joins TRBV4-1 and TRBJ1-5, with a tentative D call TRBD1 (5 bases). V was clipped by 4 bases and J by 7 bases, with 17 bases between them. Germline CDR1 and CDR2: MGHRA and YSYEKL. This CDR3 is 15 amino acids long.

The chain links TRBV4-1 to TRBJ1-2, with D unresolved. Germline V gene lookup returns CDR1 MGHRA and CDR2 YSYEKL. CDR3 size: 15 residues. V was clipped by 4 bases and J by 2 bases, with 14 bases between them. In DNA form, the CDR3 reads TGCGCCAGCAGCCCCCTTGGGGAGTTAAACTATGGCTACACCTTC. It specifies CASSPLGELNYGYTF.

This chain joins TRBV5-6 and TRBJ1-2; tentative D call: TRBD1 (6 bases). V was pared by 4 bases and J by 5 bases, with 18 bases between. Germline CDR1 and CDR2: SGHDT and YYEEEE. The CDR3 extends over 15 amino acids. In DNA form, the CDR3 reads TGTGCCAGCAGCCACAGGGTAAGGGCGCTATATGGCTACACCTTC. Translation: CASSHRVRALYGYTF.

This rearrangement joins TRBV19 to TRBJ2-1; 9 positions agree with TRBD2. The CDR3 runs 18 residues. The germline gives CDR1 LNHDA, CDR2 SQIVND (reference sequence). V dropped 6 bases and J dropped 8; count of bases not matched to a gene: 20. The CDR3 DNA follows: TGTGCCAGTAGACGACTTTGGCCCCTAGCGGGGAGTGGGGATGAGCAGTTCTTC. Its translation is CASRRLWPLAGSGDEQFF.